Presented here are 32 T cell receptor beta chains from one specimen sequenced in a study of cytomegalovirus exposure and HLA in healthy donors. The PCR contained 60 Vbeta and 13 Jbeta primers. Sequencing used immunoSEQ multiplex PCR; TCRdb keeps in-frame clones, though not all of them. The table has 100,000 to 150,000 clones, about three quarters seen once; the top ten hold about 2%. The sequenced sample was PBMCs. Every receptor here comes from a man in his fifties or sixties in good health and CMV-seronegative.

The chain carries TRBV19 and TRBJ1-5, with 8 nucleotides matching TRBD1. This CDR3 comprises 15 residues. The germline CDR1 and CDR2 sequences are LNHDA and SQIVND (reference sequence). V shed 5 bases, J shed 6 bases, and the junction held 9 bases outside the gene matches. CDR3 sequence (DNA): TGTGCCAGTAGTGACTCAGGGGGCGTAAGTCAGCCCCAGCATTTT. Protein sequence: CASSDSGGVSQPQHF.

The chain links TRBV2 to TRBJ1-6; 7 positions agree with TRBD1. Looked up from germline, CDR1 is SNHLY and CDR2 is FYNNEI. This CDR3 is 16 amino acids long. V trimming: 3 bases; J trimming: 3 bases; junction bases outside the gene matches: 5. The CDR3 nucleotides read TGTGCCAGCAGTGAGGAGGGACAGCTCTATAATTCACCCCTCCACTTT. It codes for CASSEEGQLYNSPLHF.

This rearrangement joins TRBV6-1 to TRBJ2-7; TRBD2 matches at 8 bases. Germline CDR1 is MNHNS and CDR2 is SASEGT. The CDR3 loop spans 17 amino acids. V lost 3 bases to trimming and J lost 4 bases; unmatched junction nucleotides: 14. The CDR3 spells CASSDPFSASGFYEQYF. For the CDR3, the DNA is TGTGCCAGCAGTGACCCTTTTTCGGCTAGCGGGTTTTACGAGCAGTACTTC.

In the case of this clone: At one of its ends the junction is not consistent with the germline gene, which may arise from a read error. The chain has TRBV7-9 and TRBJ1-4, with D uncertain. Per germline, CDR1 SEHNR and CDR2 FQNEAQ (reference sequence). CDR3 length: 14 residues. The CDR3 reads CSSSLVDGEEKLFF. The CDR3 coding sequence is TGTTCCAGCAGCTTAGTGGACGGGGAGGAAAAACTGTTTTTT.

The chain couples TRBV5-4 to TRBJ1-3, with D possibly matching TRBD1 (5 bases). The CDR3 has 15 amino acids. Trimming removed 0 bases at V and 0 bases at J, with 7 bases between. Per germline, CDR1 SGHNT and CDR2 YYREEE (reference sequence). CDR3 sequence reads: CASSLAGGSGNTIYF. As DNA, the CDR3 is TGTGCCAGCAGCTTGGCGGGGGGCTCTGGAAACACCATATATTTT.

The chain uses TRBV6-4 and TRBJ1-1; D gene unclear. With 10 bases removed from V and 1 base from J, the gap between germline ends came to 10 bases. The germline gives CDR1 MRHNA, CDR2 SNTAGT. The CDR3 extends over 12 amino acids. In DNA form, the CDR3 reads TGTGCCAACCTGAGGCAGAACACTGAAGCTTTCTTT. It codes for CANLRQNTEAFF.

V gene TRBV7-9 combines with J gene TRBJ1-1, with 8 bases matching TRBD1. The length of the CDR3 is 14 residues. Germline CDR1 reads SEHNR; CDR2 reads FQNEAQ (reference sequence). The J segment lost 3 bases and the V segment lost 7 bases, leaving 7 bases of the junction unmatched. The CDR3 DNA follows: TGTGCCAGCACCTCAGGGGGCTTTGACACTGAAGCTTTCTTT. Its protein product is CASTSGGFDTEAFF. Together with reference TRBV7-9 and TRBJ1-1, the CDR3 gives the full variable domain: DTGVSQNPRHKITKRGQNVTFRCDPISEHNRLYWYRQTLGQGPEFLTYFQNEAQLEKSRLLSDRFSAERPKGSFSTLEIQRTEQGDSAMYLCASTSGGFDTEAFFGQGTRLTVV.

CDR3 region: CASSIRQRGQFF. The CDR3 nucleotides read TGTGCCAGTAGTATAAGGCAGCGCGGGCAGTTCTTC. J is TRBJ2-1 and V is TRBV19; unclear D gene. The V gene lost 2 bases and the J gene lost 12 bases, with 11 bases spanning the gap. Germline V lookup: CDR1 LNHDA, CDR2 SQIVND (reference sequence). This CDR3 is 12 amino acids long.

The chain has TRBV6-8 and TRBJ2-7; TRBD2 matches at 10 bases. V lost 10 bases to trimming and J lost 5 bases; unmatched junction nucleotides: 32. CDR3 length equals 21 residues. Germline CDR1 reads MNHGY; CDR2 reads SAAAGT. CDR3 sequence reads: CAIRRTDHGGLAASRGDEQYV. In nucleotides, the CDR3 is TGTGCCATACGACGGACAGACCACGGCGGACTAGCGGCCTCGAGGGGGGACGAGCAGTACGTC.

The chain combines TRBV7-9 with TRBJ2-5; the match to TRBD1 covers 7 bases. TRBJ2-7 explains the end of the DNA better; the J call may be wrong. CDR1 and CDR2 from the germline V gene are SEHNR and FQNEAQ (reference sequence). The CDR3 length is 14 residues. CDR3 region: CASSGTANSYEQYF. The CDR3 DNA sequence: TGTGCCAGCAGCGGGACAGCCAACTCCTACGAGCAGTACTTC.

The DNA of the CDR3 is TGTGCCAGCAGCCCCACCCCGCGAGGGCCGGACCAAGAGACCCAGTACTTC. Its protein product is CASSPTPRGPDQETQYF. V is TRBV28 and J is TRBJ2-5; possible D gene TRBD2, 5 bases. Germline CDR1 is MDHEN and CDR2 is SYDVKM. The CDR3 totals 17 residues. Trimming took 6 bases from V and 0 from J, leaving 20 bases between them.

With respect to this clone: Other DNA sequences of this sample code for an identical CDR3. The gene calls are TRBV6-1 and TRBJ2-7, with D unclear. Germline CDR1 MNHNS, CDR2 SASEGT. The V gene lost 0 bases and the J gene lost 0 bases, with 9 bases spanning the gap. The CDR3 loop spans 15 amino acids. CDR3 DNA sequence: TGTGCCAGCAGTGAAGCGAGGCACTCCTCCTACGAGCAGTACGTC. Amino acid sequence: CASSEARHSSYEQYV.

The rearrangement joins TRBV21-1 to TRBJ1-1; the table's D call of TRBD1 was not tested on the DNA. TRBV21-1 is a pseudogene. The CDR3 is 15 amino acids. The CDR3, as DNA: TGTGCCAGCAGCAAATGGACAGGGAGGAACACTGAAGCTTTCTTT. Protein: CASSKWTGRNTEAFF.

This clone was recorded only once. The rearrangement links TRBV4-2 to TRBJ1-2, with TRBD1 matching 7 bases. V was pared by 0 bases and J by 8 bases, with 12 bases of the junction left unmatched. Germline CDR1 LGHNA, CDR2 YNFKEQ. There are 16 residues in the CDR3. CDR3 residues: CASSQDRDRDSLGYTF. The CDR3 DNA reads TGTGCCAGCAGCCAAGATCGAGACAGGGACTCTCTCGGCTACACCTTC.

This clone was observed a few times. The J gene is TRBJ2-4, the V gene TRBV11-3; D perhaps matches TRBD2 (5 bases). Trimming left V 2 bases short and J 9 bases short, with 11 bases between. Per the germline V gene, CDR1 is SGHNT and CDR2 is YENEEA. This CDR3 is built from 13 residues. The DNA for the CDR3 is TGTGCCAGCAGCTTAACGGGGTTGGGCATTCAGTACTTC. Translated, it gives CASSLTGLGIQYF.

The CDR3 bases are TGTGCCAGCAGCTTAGCCTACAGGGCGGTAGGCACAGATACGCAGTATTTT. This codes for CASSLAYRAVGTDTQYF. V gene TRBV7-8 combines with J gene TRBJ2-3, with D tentatively TRBD1 (6 bases). Germline loops: CDR1 SGHVS, CDR2 FQNEAQ. The CDR3 loop spans 17 amino acids. Trimming took off 0 bases at V and 1 base at J, with 14 bases between the two ends.

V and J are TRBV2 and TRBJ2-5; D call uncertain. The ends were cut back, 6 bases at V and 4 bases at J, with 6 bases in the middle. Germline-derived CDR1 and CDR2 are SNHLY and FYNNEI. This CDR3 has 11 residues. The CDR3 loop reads CASSTVETQYF. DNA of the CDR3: TGTGCCAGCAGCACTGTAGAGACCCAGTACTTC.

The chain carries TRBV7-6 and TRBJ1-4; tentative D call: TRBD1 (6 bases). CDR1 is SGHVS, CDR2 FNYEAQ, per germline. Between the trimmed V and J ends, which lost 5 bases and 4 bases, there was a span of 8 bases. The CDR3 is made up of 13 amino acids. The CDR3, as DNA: TGTGCCAGCAGCCGGGACAATAATGAAAAACTGTTTTTT. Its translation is CASSRDNNEKLFF.

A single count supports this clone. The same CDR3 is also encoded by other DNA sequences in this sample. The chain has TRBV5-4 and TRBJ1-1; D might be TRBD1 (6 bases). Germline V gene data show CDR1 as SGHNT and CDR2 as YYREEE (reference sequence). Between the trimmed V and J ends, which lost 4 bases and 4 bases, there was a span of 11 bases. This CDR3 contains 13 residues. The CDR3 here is CASSRRGGTEAFF. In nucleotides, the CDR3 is TGTGCCAGCAGCCGTAGGGGGGGCACTGAAGCTTTCTTT.

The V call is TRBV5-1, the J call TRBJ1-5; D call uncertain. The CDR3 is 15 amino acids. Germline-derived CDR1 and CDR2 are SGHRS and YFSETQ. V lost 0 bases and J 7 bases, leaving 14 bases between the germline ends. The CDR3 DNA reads TGCGCCAGCAGCTTGGAGGCGGGATCGGGACAGCCCCAGCATTTT. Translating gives CASSLEAGSGQPQHF. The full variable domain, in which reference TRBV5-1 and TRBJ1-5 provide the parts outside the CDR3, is KAGVTQTPRYLIKTRGQQVTLSCSPISGHRSVSWYQQTPGQGLQFLFEYFSETQRNKGNFPGRFSGRQFSNSRSEMNVSTLELGDSALYLCASSLEAGSGQPQHFGDGTRLSIL.

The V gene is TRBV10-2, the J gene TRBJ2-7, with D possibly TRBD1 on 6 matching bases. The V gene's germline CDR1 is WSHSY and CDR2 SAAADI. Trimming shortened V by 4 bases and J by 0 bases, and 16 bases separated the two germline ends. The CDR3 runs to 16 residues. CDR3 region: CASSAYRVASSYEQYV. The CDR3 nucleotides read TGCGCCAGCAGTGCTTACAGGGTAGCGAGCTCCTACGAGCAGTACGTC.

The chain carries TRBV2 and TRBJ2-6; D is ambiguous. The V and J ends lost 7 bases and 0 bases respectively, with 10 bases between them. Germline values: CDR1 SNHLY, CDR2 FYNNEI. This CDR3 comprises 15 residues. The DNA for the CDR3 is TGTGCCAGCACCAGGTTAAGCTCTGGGGCCAACGTCCTGACTTTC. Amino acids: CASTRLSSGANVLTF.

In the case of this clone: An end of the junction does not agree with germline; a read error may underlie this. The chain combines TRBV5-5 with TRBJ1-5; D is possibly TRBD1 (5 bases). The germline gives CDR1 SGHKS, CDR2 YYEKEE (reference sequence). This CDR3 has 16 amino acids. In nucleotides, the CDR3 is TGCGCCAGCAGCCAAGATCCCGGGGGTAGCAATCAGCCCCAGCATTTT. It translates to CASSQDPGGSNQPQHF.

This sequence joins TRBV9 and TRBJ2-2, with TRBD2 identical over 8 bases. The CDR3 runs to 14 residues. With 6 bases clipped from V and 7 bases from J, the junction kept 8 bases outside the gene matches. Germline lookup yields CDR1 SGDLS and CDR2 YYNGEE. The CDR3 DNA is TGTGCCAGCAACTTAGATAGCGGGAACGGGGAGCTGTTTTTT. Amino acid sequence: CASNLDSGNGELFF.

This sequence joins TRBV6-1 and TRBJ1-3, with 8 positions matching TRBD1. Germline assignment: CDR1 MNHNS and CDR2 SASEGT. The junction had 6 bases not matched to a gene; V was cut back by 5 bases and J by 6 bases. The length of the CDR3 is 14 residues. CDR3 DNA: TGTGCCAGCAGTCAGGGGGCCGGGGAAAACACCATATATTTT. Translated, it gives CASSQGAGENTIYF.

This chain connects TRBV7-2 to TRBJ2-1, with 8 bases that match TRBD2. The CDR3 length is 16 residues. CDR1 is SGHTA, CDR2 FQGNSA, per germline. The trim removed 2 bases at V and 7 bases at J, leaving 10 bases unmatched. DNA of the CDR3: TGTGCCAGCAGCTTATCTTCCGCGGGGGGCCATAATGAGCAGTTCTTC. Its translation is CASSLSSAGGHNEQFF.

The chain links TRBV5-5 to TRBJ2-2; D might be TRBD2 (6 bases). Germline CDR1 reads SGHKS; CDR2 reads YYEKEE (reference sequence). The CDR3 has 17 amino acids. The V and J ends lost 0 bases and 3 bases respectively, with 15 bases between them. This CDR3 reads CASSLAGWRADTGELFF. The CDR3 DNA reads TGTGCCAGCAGCTTGGCAGGTTGGAGGGCGGACACCGGGGAGCTGTTTTTT. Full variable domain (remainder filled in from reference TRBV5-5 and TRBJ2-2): DAGVTQSPTHLIKTRGQQVTLRCSPISGHKSVSWYQQVLGQGPQFIFQYYEKEERGRGNFPDRFSARQFPNYSSELNVNALLLGDSALYLCASSLAGWRADTGELFFGEGSRLTVL.

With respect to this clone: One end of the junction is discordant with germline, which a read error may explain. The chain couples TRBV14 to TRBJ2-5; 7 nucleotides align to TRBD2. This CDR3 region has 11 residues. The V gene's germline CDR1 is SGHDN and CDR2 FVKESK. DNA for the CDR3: TGTGCCAGCAGTTACAAGCGGGGCACAGACTTC. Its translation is CASSYKRGTDF.

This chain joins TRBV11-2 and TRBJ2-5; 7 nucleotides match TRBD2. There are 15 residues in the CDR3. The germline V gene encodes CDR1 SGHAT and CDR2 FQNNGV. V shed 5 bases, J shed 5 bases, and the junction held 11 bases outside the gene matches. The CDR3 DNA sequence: TGTGCCAGCAGCCCCATGGGAGGGCGGGAGGAGACCCAGTACTTC. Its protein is CASSPMGGREETQYF.

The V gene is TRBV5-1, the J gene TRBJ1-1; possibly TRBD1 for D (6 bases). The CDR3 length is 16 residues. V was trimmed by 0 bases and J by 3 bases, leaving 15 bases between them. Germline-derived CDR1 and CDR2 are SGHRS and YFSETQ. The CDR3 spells CASSLGSGGADTEAFF. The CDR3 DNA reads TGCGCCAGCAGCTTGGGGAGCGGGGGCGCGGACACTGAAGCTTTCTTT.

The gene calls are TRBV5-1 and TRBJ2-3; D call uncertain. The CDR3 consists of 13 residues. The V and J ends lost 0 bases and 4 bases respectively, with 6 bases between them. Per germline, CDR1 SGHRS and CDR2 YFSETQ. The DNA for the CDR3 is TGCGCCAGCAGCTTGGCCAGTTCAGATACGCAGTATTTT. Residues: CASSLASSDTQYF.

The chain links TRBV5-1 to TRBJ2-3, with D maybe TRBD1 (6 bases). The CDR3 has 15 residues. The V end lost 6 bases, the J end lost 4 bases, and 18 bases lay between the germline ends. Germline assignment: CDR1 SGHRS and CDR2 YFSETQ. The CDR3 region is CASTPTPGQSDTQYF. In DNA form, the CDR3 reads TGCGCCAGCACCCCAACCCCCGGACAGTCAGATACGCAGTATTTT.